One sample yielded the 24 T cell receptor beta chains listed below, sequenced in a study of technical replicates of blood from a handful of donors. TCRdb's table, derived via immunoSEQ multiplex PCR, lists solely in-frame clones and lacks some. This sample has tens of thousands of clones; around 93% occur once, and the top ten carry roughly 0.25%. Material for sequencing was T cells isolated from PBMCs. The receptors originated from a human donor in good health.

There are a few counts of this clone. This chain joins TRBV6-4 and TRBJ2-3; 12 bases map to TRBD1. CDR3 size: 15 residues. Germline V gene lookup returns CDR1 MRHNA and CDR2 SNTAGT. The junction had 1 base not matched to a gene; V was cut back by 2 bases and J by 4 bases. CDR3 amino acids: CASSDGTGGADTQYF. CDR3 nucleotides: TGTGCCAGCAGTGACGGGACAGGGGGCGCAGATACGCAGTATTTT.

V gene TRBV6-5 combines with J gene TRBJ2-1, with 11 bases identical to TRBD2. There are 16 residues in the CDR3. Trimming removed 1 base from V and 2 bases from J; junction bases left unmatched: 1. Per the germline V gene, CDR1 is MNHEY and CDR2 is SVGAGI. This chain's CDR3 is CASSYLAGGPYNEQFF. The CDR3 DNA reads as TGTGCCAGCAGTTACTTAGCGGGAGGGCCCTACAATGAGCAGTTCTTC.

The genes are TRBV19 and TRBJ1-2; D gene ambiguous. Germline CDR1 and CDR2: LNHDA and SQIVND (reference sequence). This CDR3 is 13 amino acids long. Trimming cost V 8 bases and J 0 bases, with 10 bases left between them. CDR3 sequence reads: CASRYGANYGYTF. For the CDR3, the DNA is TGTGCCAGTCGCTACGGAGCTAACTATGGCTACACCTTC.

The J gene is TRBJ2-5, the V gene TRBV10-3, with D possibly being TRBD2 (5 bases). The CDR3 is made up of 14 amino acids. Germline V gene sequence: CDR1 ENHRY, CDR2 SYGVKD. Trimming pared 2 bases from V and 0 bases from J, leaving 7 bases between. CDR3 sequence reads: CAISEASNQETQYF. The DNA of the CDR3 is TGTGCCATCAGTGAGGCTAGCAACCAAGAGACCCAGTACTTC.

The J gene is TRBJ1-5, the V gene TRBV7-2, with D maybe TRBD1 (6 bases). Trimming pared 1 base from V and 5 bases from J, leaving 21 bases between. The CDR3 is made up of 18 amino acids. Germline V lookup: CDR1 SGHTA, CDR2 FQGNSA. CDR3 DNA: TGTGCCAGCAGCTTAGATCTGACAGGAATACCTCCCTATCAGCCCCAGCATTTT. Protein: CASSLDLTGIPPYQPQHF.

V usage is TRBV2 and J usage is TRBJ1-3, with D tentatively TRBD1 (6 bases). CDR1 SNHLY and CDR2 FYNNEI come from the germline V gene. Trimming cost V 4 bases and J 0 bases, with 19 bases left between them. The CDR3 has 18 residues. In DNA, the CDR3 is TGTGCCAGCAGTGGGGGAGATCAGGGGCCCTTCTCTGGAAACACCATATATTTT. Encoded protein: CASSGGDQGPFSGNTIYF.

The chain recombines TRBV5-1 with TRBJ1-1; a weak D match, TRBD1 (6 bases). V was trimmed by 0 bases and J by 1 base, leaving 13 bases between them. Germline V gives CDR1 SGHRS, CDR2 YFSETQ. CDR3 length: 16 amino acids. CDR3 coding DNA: TGCGCCAGCAGCTTGGGGGGGAGGGGGAAGAACACTGAAGCTTTCTTT. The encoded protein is CASSLGGRGKNTEAFF.

For the CDR3, the DNA is TGTGCCTGGAGGAGTCGGACAGGGAGAACCCTCCACTTT. Its protein product is CAWRSRTGRTLHF. The chain links TRBV30 to TRBJ1-6, with 8 bases identical to TRBD1. The CDR3 totals 13 residues. Germline V gene data show CDR1 as GTSNPN and CDR2 as SVGIG (reference sequence). The ends lost 3 bases at V and 14 bases at J; junction bases unmatched: 9.

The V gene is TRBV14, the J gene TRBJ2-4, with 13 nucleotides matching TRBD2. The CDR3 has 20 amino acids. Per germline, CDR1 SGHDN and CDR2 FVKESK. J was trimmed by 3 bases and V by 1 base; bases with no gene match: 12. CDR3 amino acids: CASSQVGGLAGAGGKNIQYF. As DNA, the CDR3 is TGTGCCAGCAGCCAAGTGGGCGGACTAGCGGGGGCCGGGGGCAAAAACATTCAGTACTTC. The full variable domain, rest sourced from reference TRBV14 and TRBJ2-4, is EAGVTQFPSHSVIEKGQTVTLRCDPISGHDNLYWYRRVMGKEIKFLLHFVKESKQDESGMPNNRFLAERTGGTYSTLKVQPAELEDSGVYFCASSQVGGLAGAGGKNIQYFGAGTRLSVL.

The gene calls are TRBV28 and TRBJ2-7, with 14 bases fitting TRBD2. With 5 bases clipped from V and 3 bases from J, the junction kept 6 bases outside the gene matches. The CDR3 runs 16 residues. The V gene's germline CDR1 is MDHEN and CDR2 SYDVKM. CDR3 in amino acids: CASSGTSGSRFYEQYF. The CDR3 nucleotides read TGTGCCAGCAGTGGGACTAGCGGGAGCCGATTCTACGAGCAGTACTTC.

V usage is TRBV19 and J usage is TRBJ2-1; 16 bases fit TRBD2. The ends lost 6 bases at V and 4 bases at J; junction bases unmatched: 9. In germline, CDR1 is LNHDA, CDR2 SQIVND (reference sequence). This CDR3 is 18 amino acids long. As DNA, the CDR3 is TGTGCCAGTAGCCAGGGACTAGCGGGAGGGCCGAGTTACAATGAGCAGTTCTTC. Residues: CASSQGLAGGPSYNEQFF.

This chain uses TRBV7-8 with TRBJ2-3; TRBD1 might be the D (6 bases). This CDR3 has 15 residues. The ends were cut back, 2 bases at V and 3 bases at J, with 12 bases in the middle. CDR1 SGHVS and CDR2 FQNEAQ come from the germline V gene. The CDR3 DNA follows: TGTGCCAGCAGCTTAAGGGGGTTCAATACAGATACGCAGTATTTT. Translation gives CASSLRGFNTDTQYF.

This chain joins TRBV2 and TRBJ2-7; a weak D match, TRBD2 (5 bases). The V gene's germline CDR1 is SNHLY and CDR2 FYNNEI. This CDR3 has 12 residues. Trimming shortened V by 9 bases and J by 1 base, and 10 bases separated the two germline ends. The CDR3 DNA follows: TGTGCCAGTACAGAGCGGTCCTACGAGCAGTACTTC. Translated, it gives CASTERSYEQYF.

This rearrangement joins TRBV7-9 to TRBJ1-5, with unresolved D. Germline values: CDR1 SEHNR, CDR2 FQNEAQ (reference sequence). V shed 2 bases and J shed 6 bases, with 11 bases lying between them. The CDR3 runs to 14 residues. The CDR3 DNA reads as TGTGCCAGCAGCTTATCAGGTTTGAGTCAGCCCCAGCATTTT. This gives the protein CASSLSGLSQPQHF.

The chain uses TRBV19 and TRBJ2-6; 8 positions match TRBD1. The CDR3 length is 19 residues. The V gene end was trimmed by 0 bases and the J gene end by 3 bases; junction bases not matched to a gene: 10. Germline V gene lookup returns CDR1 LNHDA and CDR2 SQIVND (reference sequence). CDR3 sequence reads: CASSIEEVGRGRGANVLTF. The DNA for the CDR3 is TGTGCCAGTAGTATAGAGGAGGTGGGCAGGGGGCGTGGGGCCAACGTCCTGACTTTC.

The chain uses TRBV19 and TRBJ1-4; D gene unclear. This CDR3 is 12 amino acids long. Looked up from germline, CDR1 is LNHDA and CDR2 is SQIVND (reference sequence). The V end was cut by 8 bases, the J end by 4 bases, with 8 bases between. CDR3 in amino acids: CASRSGNEKLFF. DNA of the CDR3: TGTGCCAGTCGATCGGGTAATGAAAAACTGTTTTTT. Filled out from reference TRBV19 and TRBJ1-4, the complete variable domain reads DGGITQSPKYLFRKEGQNVTLSCEQNLNHDAMYWYRQDPGQGLRLIYYSQIVNDFQKGDIAEGYSVSREKKESFPLTVTSAQKNPTAFYLCASRSGNEKLFFGSGTQLSVL.

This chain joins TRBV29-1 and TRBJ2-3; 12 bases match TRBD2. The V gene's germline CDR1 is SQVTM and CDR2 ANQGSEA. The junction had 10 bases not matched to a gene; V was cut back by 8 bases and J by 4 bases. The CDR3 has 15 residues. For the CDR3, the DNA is TGCAGCCTAACTCTAGCGGGGGGGCTCGCAGATACGCAGTATTTT. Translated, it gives CSLTLAGGLADTQYF.

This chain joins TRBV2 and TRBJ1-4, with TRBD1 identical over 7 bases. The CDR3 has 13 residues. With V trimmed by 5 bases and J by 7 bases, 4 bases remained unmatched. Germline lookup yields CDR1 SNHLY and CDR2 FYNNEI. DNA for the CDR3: TGTGCCAGCAGTTCGGACAGGCCTGAAAAACTGTTTTTT. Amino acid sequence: CASSSDRPEKLFF.

The CDR3 nucleotides are TGCAGTGCTAGCCCGGGCACTGAAGCTTTCTTT. As protein: CSASPGTEAFF. The chain combines TRBV20-1 with TRBJ1-1; D ambiguous. The ends were cut back, 3 bases at V and 4 bases at J, with 6 bases in the middle. Germline V CDR1 and CDR2: DFQATT, SNEGSKA (reference sequence). This CDR3 has 11 residues.

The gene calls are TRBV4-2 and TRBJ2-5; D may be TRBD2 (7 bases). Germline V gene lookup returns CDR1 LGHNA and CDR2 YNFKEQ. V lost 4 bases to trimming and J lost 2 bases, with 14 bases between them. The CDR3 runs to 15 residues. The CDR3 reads CASSPREGDQETQYF. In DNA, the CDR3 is TGTGCCAGCAGCCCAAGGGAGGGGGATCAAGAGACCCAGTACTTC.

The CDR3 reads CASSRIGGRADTGELFF. In nucleotides, the CDR3 is TGTGCCAGCAGCCGAATTGGGGGGAGGGCCGACACCGGGGAGCTGTTTTTT. The chain couples TRBV5-6 to TRBJ2-2, with 7 positions matching TRBD2. The germline V gene encodes CDR1 SGHDT and CDR2 YYEEEE. J gave up 3 bases and V 4 bases, and 12 bases lay outside the gene matches. CDR3 length: 17 amino acids.

DNA for the CDR3: TGTGCCAGCAGTTTATTAAGCAATCAGCCCCAGCATTTT. Translated: CASSLLSNQPQHF. V usage is TRBV28 and J usage is TRBJ1-5; unclear D gene. V lost 1 base, J lost 1 base, and 2 bases lay in between. Germline CDR1 MDHEN, CDR2 SYDVKM. The CDR3 is 13 residues long.

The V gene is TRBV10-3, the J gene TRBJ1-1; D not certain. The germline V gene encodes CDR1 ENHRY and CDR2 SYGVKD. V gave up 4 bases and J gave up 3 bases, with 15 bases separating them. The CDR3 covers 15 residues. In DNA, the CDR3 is TGTGCCATCAGTGTCACGGGCAAGCGGGACACTGAAGCTTTCTTT. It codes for CAISVTGKRDTEAFF.

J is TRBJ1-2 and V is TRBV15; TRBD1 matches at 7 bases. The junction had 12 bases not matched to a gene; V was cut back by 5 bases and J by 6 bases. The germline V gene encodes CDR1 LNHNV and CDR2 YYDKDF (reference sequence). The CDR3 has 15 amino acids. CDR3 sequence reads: CATSPEIEGADGYTF. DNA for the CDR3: TGTGCCACCAGCCCGGAGATTGAGGGGGCGGATGGCTACACCTTC. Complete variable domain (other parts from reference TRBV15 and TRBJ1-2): DAMVIQNPRYQVTQFGKPVTLSCSQTLNHNVMYWYQQKSSQAPKLLFHYYDKDFNNEADTPDNFQSRRPNTSFCFLDIRSPGLGDTAMYLCATSPEIEGADGYTFGSGTRLTVV.